These T cell receptor beta chains were read from a single sample in a study of cytomegalovirus exposure and HLA in healthy donors. Data came from immunoSEQ multiplex PCR; TCRdb stores just in-frame clones and leaves some out. The sample yields 160,000 or so clones, less than 90% seen once. The sequenced sample consisted of PBMCs. The source of these receptors is a man younger than 35 in good health and CMV-seronegative. CDR3s include the opening cysteine and the closing phenylalanine or tryptophan. Fields, in order: J gene, D gene, V gene, clone size, CDR3 protein, CDR3 DNA. D genes are given only for firm matches. Size values are once, few and many counts, or a class for expanded clones, and some rows have none.

j_call: TRBJ2-1; d_call: NA; v_call: TRBV6-1; clone_size: once; cdr3_aa: CASRWEPYNEQFF; cdr3_nt: TGTGCCAGCAGGTGGGAGCCATACAATGAGCAGTTCTTC
j_call: TRBJ2-7; d_call: NA; v_call: TRBV28; clone_size: NA; cdr3_aa: CASSPAAGNHEQYF; cdr3_nt: TGTGCCAGCAGCCCGGCCGCAGGGAACCACGAGCAGTACTTC
j_call: TRBJ1-1; d_call: NA; v_call: TRBV18; clone_size: NA; cdr3_aa: CASSLVDSGGHTEAFF; cdr3_nt: TGTGCCAGCTCACTTGTGGACAGCGGTGGGCACACTGAAGCTTTCTTT
j_call: TRBJ1-1; d_call: NA; v_call: TRBV29-1; clone_size: NA; cdr3_aa: CSAGTEINTEAFF; cdr3_nt: TGCAGCGCGGGAACAGAGATAAACACTGAAGCTTTCTTT
j_call: TRBJ2-7; d_call: TRBD2; v_call: TRBV2; clone_size: NA; cdr3_aa: CASSRLAVSLYEQYF; cdr3_nt: TGTGCCAGCTCCCGACTAGCCGTTTCCCTCTACGAGCAGTACTTC
j_call: TRBJ2-1; d_call: NA; v_call: TRBV11-2; clone_size: NA; cdr3_aa: CASRGRREQFF; cdr3_nt: TGTGCCAGCAGGGGGCGACGTGAGCAGTTCTTC
j_call: TRBJ1-3; d_call: NA; v_call: TRBV5-1; clone_size: NA; cdr3_aa: CASSPGGQNSGNTIYF; cdr3_nt: TGCGCCAGCAGCCCGGGGGGACAAAACTCTGGAAACACCATATATTTT
j_call: TRBJ2-5; d_call: NA; v_call: TRBV6-6; clone_size: NA; cdr3_aa: CASSYYSSVKTQYF; cdr3_nt: TGTGCCAGCAGTTACTACAGTTCCGTGAAGACCCAGTACTTC
j_call: TRBJ2-7; d_call: NA; v_call: TRBV18; clone_size: NA; cdr3_aa: CASSPFGRGDFSYEQYF; cdr3_nt: TGTGCCAGCTCACCGTTCGGTCGTGGCGACTTCTCCTACGAGCAGTACTTC
j_call: TRBJ1-4; d_call: NA; v_call: TRBV27; clone_size: NA; cdr3_aa: CASSLTGHGLQGNEKLFF; cdr3_nt: TGTGCCAGCAGTTTAACGGGACATGGGCTCCAGGGTAATGAAAAACTGTTTTTT
j_call: TRBJ1-6; d_call: NA; v_call: TRBV27; clone_size: NA; cdr3_aa: CASSLSLSSYNSPLHF; cdr3_nt: TGTGCCAGCAGTTTATCCCTAAGCTCCTATAATTCACCCCTCCACTTT
j_call: TRBJ2-2; d_call: TRBD1; v_call: TRBV4-2; clone_size: NA; cdr3_aa: CASSQDPGQGRTGELFF; cdr3_nt: TGTGCCAGCAGCCAAGACCCGGGACAGGGGAGGACCGGGGAGCTGTTTTTT
j_call: TRBJ1-1; d_call: NA; v_call: TRBV6-5; clone_size: once; cdr3_aa: CASSSGTPGRSTEAFF; cdr3_nt: TGTGCCAGCAGTTCCGGGACACCGGGCAGGTCGACTGAAGCTTTCTTT
j_call: TRBJ2-5; d_call: NA; v_call: TRBV7-9; clone_size: NA; cdr3_aa: CASYPSGGETQYF; cdr3_nt: TGTGCCAGCTATCCGTCCGGGGGAGAGACCCAGTACTTC
j_call: TRBJ2-2; d_call: NA; v_call: TRBV7-2; clone_size: NA; cdr3_aa: CASSLGLQGYTGELFF; cdr3_nt: TGTGCCAGCAGCTTAGGGCTTCAGGGGTACACCGGGGAGCTGTTTTTT
j_call: TRBJ2-3; d_call: NA; v_call: TRBV27; clone_size: NA; cdr3_aa: CASSVTGVPDTQYF; cdr3_nt: TGTGCCAGCAGTGTGACGGGGGTCCCGGATACGCAGTATTTT
j_call: TRBJ2-5; d_call: NA; v_call: TRBV2; clone_size: NA; cdr3_aa: CASRGSFRETQYF; cdr3_nt: TGTGCCAGCAGGGGCTCCTTTCGGGAGACCCAGTACTTC